This TCR beta chain came from a study of early stage breast cancer tumors. Across the whole study: Under 10 ER+/PR+/HER2- tumors were invasive ductal; four were invasive lobular.

With respect to this clone: Its antigen is as yet unknown.

Each sample had two DNA replicates, approximately 0.52 ug blood or roughly 1.4 ug tissue. Using immunoSEQ multiplex PCR, the repertoire was profiled, and TCRdb retains in-frame clones only, with some absent. The data contain 25,000 to 35,000 clones, roughly three fifths of them singletons. Points from the study as a whole: Blood repertoires resembled normal breast more than tumor.

The sequencing input was breast tumor tissue. The clonotype originates from a person aged 45 to 60 with breast cancer.

CDR3 in DNA: TGTGCCAGCAGCATCGGAGTTGGTAGCACAGATACGCAGTATTTT. It yields the protein CASSIGVGSTDTQYF. The chain joins TRBV9 to TRBJ2-3, with D hard to call. The CDR3 is 15 amino acids. V lost 4 bases, J lost 0 bases, and 12 bases lay in between. CDR1 and CDR2 from the germline V gene are SGDLS and YYNGEE.